Below are 10 T cell receptor beta chains sequenced from a single sample in a study of T-cell memory formation after mild COVID-19 (dated by TCRdb to the early 2020s). The protocol used for the library was 5' RACE. Sequencing was carried out with an Illumina NovaSeq 6000. Starting from the raw public reads, TCRdb applied fastp trimming at Q25, assembled clones with MiXCR and retained in-frame beta chains. Every distinct CDR3 protein forms one entry, paired with its most common genes and DNA. This sample comprises 110,000 or so distinct CDR3 sequences, about 20% of them detected only once. The top ten constitute roughly 37% of the sample. The material sequenced was PBMCs or a T cell subset sorted from them (not recorded which). The receptors originated from a man younger than 35 who had mild COVID-19 (a few samples of this study predate the infection). The sample titles of this study are shuffled in the database, so cell type and time point are left out; the donor was told from shared clones.

The rearrangement links TRBV2 to TRBJ1-5; TRBD1 matches at 8 bases. Germline CDR1 reads SNHLY; CDR2 reads FYNNEI. V was pared by 6 bases and J by 3 bases, with 7 bases of the junction left unmatched. The CDR3 has 15 residues. CDR3 coding DNA: TGTGCCAGCAGGGCGACAGGGGAAGACAATCAGCCCCAGCATTTT. Its protein is CASRATGEDNQPQHF.

The genes are TRBV12-3 or TRBV12-4 and TRBJ2-7; no reliable D call. Trimming cost V 3 bases and J 6 bases, with 9 bases left between them. The CDR3 spans 12 residues. The CDR3 DNA reads as TGTGCCAGCAGTTTCGGTGTCTCCGAGCAGTACTTC. This sequence encodes CASSFGVSEQYF.

This CDR3 is CASSQGVGSAETQYF. DNA of the CDR3: TGTGCCAGCAGCCAAGGGGTCGGCTCGGCGGAGACCCAGTACTTC. The chain is built from TRBV3-1 and TRBJ2-5; unclear D gene. Germline V gene sequence: CDR1 LGHDT, CDR2 YNNKEL (reference sequence). This CDR3 is 15 amino acids long. V lost 1 base to trimming and J lost 5 bases, with 14 bases between them.

The genes are TRBV27 and TRBJ2-1; possible D gene TRBD1, 5 bases. V was trimmed by 6 bases and J by 5 bases, leaving 14 bases between them. Germline assignment: CDR1 MNHEY and CDR2 SMNVEV (reference sequence). The CDR3 spans 14 residues. CDR3: CASSYRRQNNEQFF. The CDR3 DNA sequence: TGTGCCAGCAGCTACAGGCGACAGAACAATGAGCAGTTCTTC.

V gene TRBV9 combines with J gene TRBJ2-5; 8 bases are shared with TRBD1. J lost 5 bases, V lost 0 bases, and 6 bases had no gene match. The CDR3 is 15 residues long. Germline V CDR1 and CDR2: SGDLS, YYNGEE. CDR3 DNA: TGTGCCAGCAGCGTAGTAACAGGGGGAAGGGAGACCCAGTACTTC. This sequence encodes CASSVVTGGRETQYF.

This clonotype was seen only a few times. The chain recombines TRBV12-3 or TRBV12-4 with TRBJ2-5; the D is unclear. The CDR3 extends over 12 amino acids. The V and J ends lost 7 bases and 1 base respectively, with 7 bases between them. The CDR3 sequence is CASMAAQETQYF. CDR3 sequence (DNA): TGTGCCAGCATGGCAGCCCAAGAGACCCAGTACTTC.

The table lists this clonotype with a few counts. At one end the junction does not follow the germline gene, possibly because of a read error. V gene TRBV7-7 combines with J gene TRBJ2-5; D not certain. The CDR3 covers 14 residues. From germline, CDR1 is SSHAT and CDR2 FNYEAQ (reference sequence). The CDR3 nucleotides are TGTGCTAGCAGCCGGACGGTGTACCAAGAGACCCAGTACTTC. Translating it yields CASSRTVYQETQYF. The full variable domain, completed using reference TRBV7-7 and TRBJ2-5, is GAGVSQSPRYKVTKRGQDVTLRCDPISSHATLYWYQQALGQGPEFLTYFNYEAQPDKSGLPSDRFSAERPEGSISTLTIQRTEQRDSAMYRCASSRTVYQETQYFGPGTRLLVL.

Comments on this clonotype: Compared with germline, one end of the junction differs, possibly owing to a read error. The rearrangement links TRBV7-9 to TRBJ2-2; TRBD2 agrees at 10 bases. The CDR3 spans 15 residues. Germline CDR1 SEHNR, CDR2 FQNEAQ (reference sequence). Here the CDR3 DNA reads TGTGCCAGCAGCCGTAGCGGGGGGAACCCCGGGGAGCTGTTTTTT. This sequence encodes CASSRSGGNPGELFF.

The chain couples TRBV3-1 to TRBJ1-1; D not resolved. Germline values: CDR1 LGHDT, CDR2 YNNKEL (reference sequence). CDR3 length: 14 amino acids. Trimming took off 3 bases at V and 4 bases at J, with 12 bases between the two ends. As DNA, the CDR3 is TGTGCCAGCAGCCAGTGGCCGGGAGGCACTGAAGCTTTCTTT. This translates into CASSQWPGGTEAFF.

The chain couples TRBV4-2 to TRBJ2-5, with D uncertain. V was pared by 1 base and J by 7 bases, with 10 bases between. The germline gives CDR1 LGHNA, CDR2 YNFKEQ. The CDR3 is 13 residues long. CDR3 amino acids: CASSQGDGRTQYF. The DNA for the CDR3 is TGTGCCAGCAGCCAAGGAGACGGTCGGACCCAGTACTTC.